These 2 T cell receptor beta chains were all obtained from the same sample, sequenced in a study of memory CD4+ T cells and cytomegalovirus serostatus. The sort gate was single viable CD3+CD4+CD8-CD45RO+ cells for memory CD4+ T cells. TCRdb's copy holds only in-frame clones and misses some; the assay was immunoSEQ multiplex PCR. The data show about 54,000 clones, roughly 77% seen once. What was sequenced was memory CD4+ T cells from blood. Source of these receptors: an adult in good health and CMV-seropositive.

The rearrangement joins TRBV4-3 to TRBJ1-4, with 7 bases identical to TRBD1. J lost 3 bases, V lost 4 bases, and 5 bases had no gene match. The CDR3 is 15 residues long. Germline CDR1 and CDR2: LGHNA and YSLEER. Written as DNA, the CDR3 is TGCGCCAGCAGCCCACTCGGGACAGCTAATGAAAAACTGTTTTTT. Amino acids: CASSPLGTANEKLFF.

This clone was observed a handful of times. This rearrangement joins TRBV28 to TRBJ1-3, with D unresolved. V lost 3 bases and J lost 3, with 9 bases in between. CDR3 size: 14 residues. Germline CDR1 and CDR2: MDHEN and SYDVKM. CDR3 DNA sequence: TGTGCCAGCAGTTTGTGGGCCGGTGGAAACACCATATATTTT. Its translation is CASSLWAGGNTIYF.